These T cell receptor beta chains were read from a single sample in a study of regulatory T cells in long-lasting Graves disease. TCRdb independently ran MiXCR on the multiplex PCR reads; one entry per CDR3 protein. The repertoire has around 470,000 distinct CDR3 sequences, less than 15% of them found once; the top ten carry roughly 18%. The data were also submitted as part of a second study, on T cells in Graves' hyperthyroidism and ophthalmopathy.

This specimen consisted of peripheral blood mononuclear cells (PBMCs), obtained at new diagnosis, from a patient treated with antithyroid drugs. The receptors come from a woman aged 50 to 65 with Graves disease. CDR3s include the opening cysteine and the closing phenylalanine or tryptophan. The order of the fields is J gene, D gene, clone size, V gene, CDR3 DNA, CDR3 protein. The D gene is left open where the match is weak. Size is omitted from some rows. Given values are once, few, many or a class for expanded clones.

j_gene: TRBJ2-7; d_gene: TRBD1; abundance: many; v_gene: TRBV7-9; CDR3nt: TGTGCCAGCTCACCACGGACAGGGGACTACGAGCAGTACTTC; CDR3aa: CASSPRTGDYEQYF
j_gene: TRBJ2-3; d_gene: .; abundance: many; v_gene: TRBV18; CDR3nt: TGTGCCAGCTCACCACGTTCCCTAGTAGCGGCAGATACGCAGTATTTT; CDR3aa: CASSPRSLVAADTQYF
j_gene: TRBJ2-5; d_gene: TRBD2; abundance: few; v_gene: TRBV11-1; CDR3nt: TGTGCCAGCAGCACGGGAGGTTTCCAAGAGACCCAGTACTTC; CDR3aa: CASSTGGFQETQYF
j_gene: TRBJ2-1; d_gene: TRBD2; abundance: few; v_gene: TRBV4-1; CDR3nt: TGCGCCAGCAGCCACAGAAGCGGGAGTTCTTACAATGAGCAGTTCTTC; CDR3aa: CASSHRSGSSYNEQFF
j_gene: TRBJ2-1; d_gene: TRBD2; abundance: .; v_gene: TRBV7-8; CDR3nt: TGTGCCAGCAGCTTAGGACTAGCGGGAGGCCAGTTCTTC; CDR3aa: CASSLGLAGGQFF
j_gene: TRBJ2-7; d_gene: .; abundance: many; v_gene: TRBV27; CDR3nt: TGTGCCAGCAGTTTAGGGACGTACCCTAACGAGCAGTACTTC; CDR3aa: CASSLGTYPNEQYF
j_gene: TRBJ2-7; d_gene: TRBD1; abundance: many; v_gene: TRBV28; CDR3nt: TGTGCCAGCAGTTCTAGACCGACAGGGTTCTCCCATAACTTC; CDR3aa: CASSSRPTGFSHNF
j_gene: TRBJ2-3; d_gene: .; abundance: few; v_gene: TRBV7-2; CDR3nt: TGTGCCAGCAGCTTAGCTTTCTCGGATACGCAGTATTTT; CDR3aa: CASSLAFSDTQYF
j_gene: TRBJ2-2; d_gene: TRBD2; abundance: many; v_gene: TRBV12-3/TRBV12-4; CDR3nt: TGTGCCAGCAGTTTTGCGGGAGCGGGCACCGGGGAGCTGTTTTTT; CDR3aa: CASSFAGAGTGELFF
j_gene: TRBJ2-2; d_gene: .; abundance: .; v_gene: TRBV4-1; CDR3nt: TGCGCCAGCAGCCAGGGTTTAACAGGATATAACACCGGGGAGCTGTTTTTT; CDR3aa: CASSQGLTGYNTGELFF
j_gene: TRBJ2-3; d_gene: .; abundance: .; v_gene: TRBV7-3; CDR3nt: TGTGCCAGCAGTCTAGATCCTTCCGCAGATACGCAGTATTTT; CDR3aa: CASSLDPSADTQYF
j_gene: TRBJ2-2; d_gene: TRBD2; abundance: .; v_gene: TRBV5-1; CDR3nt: TGCGCCAGCAGCTTTTCACTAGCGGGAGTCACCGGGGAGCTGTTTTTT; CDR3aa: CASSFSLAGVTGELFF
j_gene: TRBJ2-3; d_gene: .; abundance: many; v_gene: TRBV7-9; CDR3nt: TGTGCCAGCAGCTTAGAGGGGACCTACACCCACCAATACACAGATACGCAGTATTTT; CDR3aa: CASSLEGTYTHQYTDTQYF
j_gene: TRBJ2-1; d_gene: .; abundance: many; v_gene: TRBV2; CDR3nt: TGTGCCAGCAGTGAAAGGCTAGCGTCCTACAATGAGCAGTTCTTC; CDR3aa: CASSERLASYNEQFF